The rows below give T cell receptor beta chains drawn from one sample of a study of T cell responses to AZD1222 COVID-19 vaccine. Libraries were prepared by immunoSEQ multiplex PCR; TCRdb keeps only in-frame clonotypes and omits some of them. The sample lists 150,000 to 200,000 clones; 94% were seen once. The source material was peripheral blood, sampled on day 0 of AZD1222 vaccination. Receptors were obtained from an adult in good health. Each CDR3 is given with its conserved first and last residue. The order of the fields is clone size, J gene, D gene, V gene, CDR3 DNA, CDR3 protein. The D gene is left open where the match is weak. Some rows mark clone size as missing; the rest say once, few, many or name a class of expanded clone.

>NA|TRBJ2-5|TRBD2|TRBV5-4
TGTGCCAGCAGCTTTAGCGGGAGTTACCAAGAGACCCAGTACTTC
CASSFSGSYQETQYF
>NA|TRBJ2-3|TRBD2|TRBV19
TGTGCCAGTAGGCCAGCGGGAGGCACAGATACGCAGTATTTT
CASRPAGGTDTQYF
>NA|TRBJ1-2|TRBD1|TRBV7-9
TGTGCCAGCAGCTCCCTCCGGGACAGGGGCTATGGCTACACCTTC
CASSSLRDRGYGYTF
>NA|TRBJ1-2|NA|TRBV29-1
TGCAGCGTTGTGGGCATGGGGCGGGGTGGCTACACCTTC
CSVVGMGRGGYTF
>few|TRBJ1-4|TRBD1|TRBV4-2
TGTGCCAGCAGCCAAGGACAGGGGACTAAAACTAATGAAAAACTGTTTTTT
CASSQGQGTKTNEKLFF
>NA|TRBJ1-4|NA|TRBV4-1
TGCGCCAGCAGCCTCGTGTTCGGGGGAGGATATGAAAAACTGTTTTTT
CASSLVFGGGYEKLFF
>NA|TRBJ2-7|NA|TRBV20-1
TGCAGTGCTATGGGGTCGGGCGAGCAGTACTTC
CSAMGSGEQYF
>once|TRBJ1-5|NA|TRBV28
TGTGCCAGCAGTCCCGTTGGGCAGGGCTTTGAAATAAAGGGGCCCCAGCATTTT
CASSPVGQGFEIKGPQHF
>few|TRBJ1-2|NA|TRBV5-1
TGCGCCAGCAGCTTATCAGAGTTCTATGGCTACACCTTC
CASSLSEFYGYTF
>NA|TRBJ1-6|NA|TRBV6-5
TGTGCCAGCAGAGATTCAAACCGGAATTCACCCCTCCACTTT
CASRDSNRNSPLHF
>NA|TRBJ1-4|TRBD1|TRBV3-1/TRBV3-2
TGTGCCAGCAGCCAGCTAGGGACAGGGGATGAAAAACTGTTTTTT
CASSQLGTGDEKLFF
>NA|TRBJ2-1|TRBD2|TRBV5-4
TGTGCCAGCAGCTTGGCACTAGCGATCCGCAATGAGCAGTTCTTC
CASSLALAIRNEQFF
>NA|TRBJ1-2|TRBD1|TRBV18
TGTGCCAGCTCACCGGACAGGGTCGGGGGCTACACCTTC
CASSPDRVGGYTF
>once|TRBJ2-7|NA|TRBV11-2
TGTGCCAGCAGCTTAGGCCCCTCAACCTACGAGCAGTACTTC
CASSLGPSTYEQYF
>NA|TRBJ1-2|NA|TRBV10-3
TGTGCCATCAGTGAGAACCTGGGAAACGATGGCTACACCTTC
CAISENLGNDGYTF
>NA|TRBJ2-2|TRBD1|TRBV10-1
TGCGCCAGCACCCGGGACAGGGGAATAACCGGGGAGCTGTTTTTT
CASTRDRGITGELFF
>NA|TRBJ2-5|NA|TRBV19
TGTGCCAGTAGTACAGGACCAAGAAAGACCCAGTACTTC
CASSTGPRKTQYF
>few|TRBJ1-1|NA|TRBV18
TGTGCCAGCTCAGCGGACGGGTATGAAGCTTTCTTT
CASSADGYEAFF
>NA|TRBJ2-5|NA|TRBV14
TGTGCCAGCAGCCAAGATCTTCGGGTTCAAGAGACCCAGTACTTC
CASSQDLRVQETQYF
>NA|TRBJ1-2|NA|TRBV19
TGTGCCAGTAGTACCCAGGCCCGGCGGAGGGACTATGGCTACACCTTC
CASSTQARRRDYGYTF
>NA|TRBJ1-2|TRBD1|TRBV4-1
TGCGCCAGCAGCCTCAATTTGGGACAGGACTATGGCTACACCTTC
CASSLNLGQDYGYTF
>NA|TRBJ1-3|NA|TRBV25-1
TGTGCCAGCAGGGCAGGGTCCCTGGAGGATTTT
CASRAGSLEDF
>NA|TRBJ1-5|TRBD1|TRBV28
TGTGCCACCTGGACAGGCGGACAGCCCCAGCATTTT
CATWTGGQPQHF
>once|TRBJ2-1|TRBD2|TRBV7-2
TGTGCCAGCAGCTTAGCCCACCCAGCGGGGGCCTCCTACAATGAGCAGTTCTTC
CASSLAHPAGASYNEQFF
>NA|TRBJ1-1|TRBD1|TRBV3-1/TRBV3-2
TGTGCCAGCAGGGACAGGGGGAACACTGAAGCTTTCTTT
CASRDRGNTEAFF
>NA|TRBJ1-1|NA|TRBV9
TGTGCCAGCAGCGTAGGGGGACGGGAGACTGAAGCTTTCTTT
CASSVGGRETEAFF